These 2 T cell receptor beta chains were all obtained from the same sample, sequenced in a study of blood T cells in healthy people across ages. A J-beta primer mix and a sample-barcoded 5' primer were used in a second PCR of roughly 7 to 12 cycles. TCRdb reprocessed the 5' RACE reads via MiXCR and lists one record per CDR3 protein. There are over 1,200,000 distinct CDR3 sequences in the sample; approximately 63% occur only once, and 5% to 7% lies in the top ten. Material: blood. The receptors come from a man between 18 and 29 years old in good health.

J is TRBJ1-2 and V is TRBV3-1; possibly TRBD1 for D (6 bases). Trimming cost V 0 bases and J 0 bases, with 8 bases left between them. CDR1 is LGHDT and CDR2 is YNNKEL in the germline V gene (reference sequence). There are 15 residues in the CDR3. The CDR3 bases are TGTGCCAGCAGCCAAGAAGCAGGGGCTAACTATGGCTACACCTTC. Encoded protein: CASSQEAGANYGYTF.

This clonotype was counted a few times. The chain carries TRBV27 and TRBJ1-2, with D uncertain. The CDR3 totals 16 residues. Trimming pared 2 bases from V and 4 bases from J, leaving 17 bases between. From germline, CDR1 is MNHEY and CDR2 SMNVEV (reference sequence). The CDR3, as DNA: TGTGCCAGCAGTTTAAACGGACCCTTTATGGGCTATGGCTACACCTTC. Translating it yields CASSLNGPFMGYGYTF.